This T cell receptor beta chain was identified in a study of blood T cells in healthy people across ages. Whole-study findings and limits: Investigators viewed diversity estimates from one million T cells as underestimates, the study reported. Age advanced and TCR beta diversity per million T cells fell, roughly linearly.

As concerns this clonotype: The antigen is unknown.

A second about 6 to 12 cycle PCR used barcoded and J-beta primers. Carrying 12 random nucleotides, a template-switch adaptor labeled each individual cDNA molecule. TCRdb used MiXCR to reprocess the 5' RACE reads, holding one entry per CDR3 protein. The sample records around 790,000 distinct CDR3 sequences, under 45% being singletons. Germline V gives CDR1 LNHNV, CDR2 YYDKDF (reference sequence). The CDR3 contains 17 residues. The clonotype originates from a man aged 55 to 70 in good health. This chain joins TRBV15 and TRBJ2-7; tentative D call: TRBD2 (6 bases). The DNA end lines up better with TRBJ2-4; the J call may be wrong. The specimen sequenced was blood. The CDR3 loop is CATSPTRRSGAKNIQYF. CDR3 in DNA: TGTGCCACCAGCCCAACCAGAAGGAGCGGGGCCAAAAACATTCAGTACTTC.